Each of the 12 T cell receptor beta chains below was sequenced from the same sample in a study of blood T cells in healthy people across ages. Primers used in a second PCR of about 7 to 12 cycles were a sample-barcoded 5' primer and a J-beta primer mix. One entry per CDR3 protein results from TCRdb running MiXCR on the 5' RACE reads. The sample holds 980,000 or so distinct CDR3 sequences, around 46% seen once. Sequencing was carried out using blood. The receptors were gathered from a man younger than 45 in good health.

This clonotype appeared a few times. The V call is TRBV4-1, the J call TRBJ2-7; TRBD2 agrees at 7 bases. This CDR3 is built from 15 residues. Germline assignment: CDR1 MGHRA and CDR2 YSYEKL. J gave up 3 bases and V 2 bases, and 7 bases lay outside the gene matches. CDR3 nucleotide sequence: TGCGCCAGCAGCCAAAGATCCGCGGGAGACTACGAGCAGTACTTC. Translated, it gives CASSQRSAGDYEQYF.

This clonotype was seen at least ten times. The chain carries TRBV5-1 and TRBJ2-1; 10 nucleotides align to TRBD1. There are 14 residues in the CDR3. After removal of 4 bases from V and 6 bases from J, the junction contained 4 bases not matched to a gene. In germline, CDR1 is SGHRS, CDR2 YFSETQ. For the CDR3, the DNA is TGCGCCAGCAGCCTGGGACAGGGGCTCAATGAGCAGTTCTTC. Translating it yields CASSLGQGLNEQFF.

The chain uses TRBV6-2 or TRBV6-3 and TRBJ2-7; 7 positions agree with TRBD1. Germline assignment: CDR1 MNHEY and CDR2 SVGEGT. CDR3 size: 13 residues. With 6 bases clipped from V and 3 bases from J, the junction kept 5 bases outside the gene matches. The CDR3 coding sequence is TGTGCCAGCAGGAGAGGGGGCGGCTACGAGCAGTACTTC. Translation: CASRRGGGYEQYF.

This rearrangement joins TRBV5-5 to TRBJ2-4; D gene uncertain. V lost 1 base, J lost 9 bases, and 5 bases lay in between. The germline V gene encodes CDR1 SGHKS and CDR2 YYEKEE (reference sequence). The CDR3 loop spans 11 amino acids. CDR3 DNA: TGTGCCAGCAGCTTGATGGGCATTCAGTACTTC. Translating it yields CASSLMGIQYF.

A note on this clonotype: A much larger clone sits a single nucleotide away, making a read error possible. This chain joins TRBV28 and TRBJ2-5, with TRBD1 identical over 7 bases. Germline V gene lookup returns CDR1 MDHEN and CDR2 SYDVKM. The CDR3 is made up of 15 amino acids. Unmatched junction bases numbered 16, after V lost 4 bases and J lost 11 bases. The CDR3 coding sequence is TGTGCCAGCAGTTCCTCGGGACAGTCCTACAATGAGCAGTACTTC. It translates to CASSSSGQSYNEQYF.

The V call is TRBV20-1, the J call TRBJ2-5, with TRBD2 matching 10 bases. CDR3 size: 17 residues. Losses at the gene ends were 0 bases for V and 4 bases for J; bases not matched to a gene: 11. CDR1 is DFQATT and CDR2 is SNEGSKA in the germline V gene (reference sequence). The CDR3 spells CSARDGFSGGALETQYF. CDR3 nucleotides: TGCAGTGCTAGAGATGGGTTCAGCGGGGGGGCCTTAGAGACCCAGTACTTC.

This clonotype was detected a few times. J is TRBJ1-2 and V is TRBV7-9, with 7 nucleotides matching TRBD1. Germline V lookup: CDR1 SEHNR, CDR2 FQNEAQ (reference sequence). The CDR3 covers 17 residues. Unmatched junction bases numbered 13, after V lost 4 bases and J lost 2 bases. DNA for the CDR3: TGTGCCAGCAGCTCGAGAAGTTGGGACAGAGAAAACTATGGCTACACCTTC. This gives the protein CASSSRSWDRENYGYTF.

V is TRBV27 and J is TRBJ1-2, with a possible D match to TRBD1 (5 bases). The V end was cut by 8 bases, the J end by 8 bases, with 18 bases between. The CDR3 runs 13 residues. Germline values: CDR1 MNHEY, CDR2 SMNVEV (reference sequence). CDR3 loop: CASGGFALGGYTF. In nucleotides, the CDR3 is TGTGCCAGCGGGGGGTTCGCCTTGGGAGGCTACACCTTC.

This clonotype showed up many times. The chain uses TRBV9 and TRBJ1-2; the D gene is possibly TRBD1 (6 bases). V dropped 4 bases and J dropped 4 bases, with 17 bases sitting between them. CDR1 and CDR2 from the germline V gene are SGDLS and YYNGEE. The CDR3 is 15 residues long. CDR3 residues: CASSLEAGTPYGYTF. The CDR3 DNA follows: TGTGCCAGCAGCCTAGAAGCCGGGACACCCTATGGCTACACCTTC.

This clonotype came up a few times. J is TRBJ2-1 and V is TRBV12-3 or TRBV12-4; tentative D call: TRBD2 (6 bases). The CDR3 has 14 amino acids. V lost 1 base and J 7 bases, leaving 11 bases between the germline ends. This CDR3 is CASSLGGLTNEQFF. In DNA form, the CDR3 reads TGTGCCAGCAGTTTAGGTGGACTAACAAATGAGCAGTTCTTC.

In its sample, this clonotype was seen a few times. The chain joins TRBV12-3 or TRBV12-4 to TRBJ1-2; D might be TRBD1 (6 bases). The CDR3 is 13 amino acids. The V end was cut by 7 bases, the J end by 4 bases, with 13 bases between. CDR3 coding DNA: TGTGCCAGCACCTTTGGGACAAGCTATGGCTACACCTTC. It yields the protein CASTFGTSYGYTF.

The rearrangement uses TRBV29-1 and TRBJ2-5; TRBD1 matches 10 bases. From germline, CDR1 is SQVTM and CDR2 ANQGSEA. This CDR3 region has 16 residues. The ends lost 1 base at V and 4 bases at J; junction bases unmatched: 9. In DNA form, the CDR3 reads TGCAGCGTTGAAGCCGAAGGGACAGGGGTGGTAGAGACCCAGTACTTC. Translation: CSVEAEGTGVVETQYF.